The 8 T cell receptor beta chains below come from one sample, sequenced in a study of cytomegalovirus exposure and HLA in healthy donors. Here immunoSEQ multiplex PCR was the method, and the copy in TCRdb shows in-frame clones only, minus some. The sample shows approximately 58,000 clones, 91% of them seen only once. The source material was PBMCs. All receptors come from a woman in her 30s in good health and CMV-seronegative.

Comment on this clone: At one of its ends the junction is not consistent with the germline gene, which may arise from a read error. This sequence joins TRBV27 and TRBJ2-7; 10 bases fit TRBD2. Germline lookup yields CDR1 MNHEY and CDR2 SMNVEV (reference sequence). The length of the CDR3 is 13 residues. The CDR3 DNA is TGTGCCAGCAGTCCGACGGAACCGGGACTAGCGATATTC. Translated: CASSPTEPGLAIF.

The chain joins TRBV7-3 to TRBJ2-2; 10 bases map to TRBD2. The CDR3 contains 16 residues. The V and J ends lost 9 bases and 5 bases, in that order; junction bases with no gene match: 12. The germline CDR1 and CDR2 sequences are SGHTA and FQGTGA. The CDR3 sequence is CARKREGPDETGELFF. The DNA for the CDR3 is TGTGCCAGGAAGCGGGAGGGCCCGGATGAGACCGGGGAGCTGTTTTTT.

The chain employs TRBV5-4 and TRBJ2-2, with 7 bases matching TRBD1. CDR1 is SGHNT, CDR2 YYREEE, per germline (reference sequence). This CDR3 comprises 15 residues. The V segment lost 2 bases and the J segment 1 base; nucleotides outside the gene matches: 2. The CDR3 spells CASSFGTENTGELFF. The DNA for the CDR3 is TGTGCCAGCAGCTTCGGGACAGAGAACACCGGGGAGCTGTTTTTT.

V is TRBV7-9 and J is TRBJ2-5; weak D call: TRBD1 (6 bases). The length of the CDR3 is 14 residues. CDR1 and CDR2 from the germline V gene are SEHNR and FQNEAQ (reference sequence). Trimming removed 3 bases at V and 6 bases at J, with 14 bases between. The CDR3 sequence: CASSLEQGVKTQYF. The CDR3 DNA follows: TGTGCCAGCAGCTTGGAACAGGGAGTGAAGACCCAGTACTTC. The full variable domain, its missing parts supplied by reference TRBV7-9 and TRBJ2-5, is DTGVSQNPRHKITKRGQNVTFRCDPISEHNRLYWYRQTLGQGPEFLTYFQNEAQLEKSRLLSDRFSAERPKGSFSTLEIQRTEQGDSAMYLCASSLEQGVKTQYFGPGTRLLVL.

DNA of the CDR3: TGTGCCAGCAGTTTTACAGGGGGTAGCGTCTACGAGCAGTACTTC. Amino acid sequence: CASSFTGGSVYEQYF. The chain couples TRBV27 to TRBJ2-7; 8 bases agree with TRBD1. The CDR3 has 15 amino acids. The junction had 7 bases not matched to a gene; V was cut back by 3 bases and J by 3 bases. Germline CDR1 and CDR2: MNHEY and SMNVEV (reference sequence).

This clone was detected a few times. The rearrangement joins TRBV4-1 to TRBJ1-5; D not resolved. Germline values: CDR1 MGHRA, CDR2 YSYEKL. The CDR3 contains 12 residues. Between the trimmed V and J ends, which lost 4 bases and 6 bases, there was a span of 7 bases. CDR3 in amino acids: CASSRRVQPQHF. CDR3 DNA sequence: TGCGCCAGCAGCCGCCGGGTTCAGCCCCAGCATTTT.

The chain uses TRBV5-6 and TRBJ1-1; a weak D match, TRBD1 (5 bases). This CDR3 region has 14 residues. The V end was cut by 2 bases, the J end by 4 bases, with 12 bases between. The V gene's germline CDR1 is SGHDT and CDR2 YYEEEE. The CDR3 DNA sequence: TGTGCCAGCAGCTTTGGGGGGGGTGGCACTGAAGCTTTCTTT. It encodes CASSFGGGGTEAFF.

The genes are TRBV5-1 and TRBJ2-3; perhaps TRBD2 as D (5 bases). The V gene's germline CDR1 is SGHRS and CDR2 YFSETQ. This CDR3 comprises 14 residues. V was shortened by 2 bases and J by 1 base, with 8 bases between the two germline ends. CDR3 sequence reads: CASSLSGRTDTQYF. The CDR3 DNA reads TGCGCCAGCAGCTTAAGCGGACGCACAGATACGCAGTATTTT.